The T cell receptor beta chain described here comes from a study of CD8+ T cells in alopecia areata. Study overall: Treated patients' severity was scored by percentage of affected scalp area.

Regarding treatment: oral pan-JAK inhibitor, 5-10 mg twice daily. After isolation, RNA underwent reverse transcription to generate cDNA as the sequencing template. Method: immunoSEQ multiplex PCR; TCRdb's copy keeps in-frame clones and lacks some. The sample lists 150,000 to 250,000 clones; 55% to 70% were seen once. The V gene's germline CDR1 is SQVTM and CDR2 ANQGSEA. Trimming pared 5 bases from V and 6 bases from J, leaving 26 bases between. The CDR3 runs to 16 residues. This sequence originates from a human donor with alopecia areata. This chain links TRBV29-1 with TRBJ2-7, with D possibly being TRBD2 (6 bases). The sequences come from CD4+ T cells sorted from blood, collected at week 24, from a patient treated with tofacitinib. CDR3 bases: TGCAGCGTTTCGCAGCCCGGGGGAGGACGAAGAGGCGAGCAGTACTTC. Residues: CSVSQPGGGRRGEQYF.